The next 10 T cell receptor beta chains were all read from a single sample in a study of cytomegalovirus exposure and HLA in healthy donors. The repertoire was sequenced with immunoSEQ multiplex PCR; TCRdb's copy has only in-frame clones and lacks some. The sample consists of around 90,000 clones, approximately 81% of them appearing once. The sequencing sample was made of PBMCs. Receptors originate from a young woman in good health and CMV-seropositive.

The chain couples TRBV28 to TRBJ2-2, with D perhaps matching TRBD2 (6 bases). Trimming pared 7 bases from V and 2 bases from J, leaving 17 bases between. This CDR3 is 16 amino acids long. Per the germline V gene, CDR1 is MDHEN and CDR2 is SYDVKM. In DNA form, the CDR3 reads TGTGCCAGCACTCCCCGGGGGACGCCTAACACCGGGGAGCTGTTTTTT. Protein: CASTPRGTPNTGELFF.

This clone has only a few counts. The chain combines TRBV5-6 with TRBJ2-1; D is possibly TRBD2 (6 bases). Trimming cost V 0 bases and J 6 bases, with 13 bases left between them. In germline, CDR1 is SGHDT, CDR2 YYEEEE. The CDR3 is made up of 15 amino acids. CDR3 sequence: CASSLGRGLINEQFF. In nucleotides, the CDR3 is TGTGCCAGCAGCTTGGGACGAGGACTAATCAATGAGCAGTTCTTC.

In nucleotides, the CDR3 is TGTGCCAGTAGGAGTTTAAGGGACAGCGGAAGATATGGCTACACCTTC. Residues: CASRSLRDSGRYGYTF. This chain uses TRBV2 with TRBJ1-2, with 7 bases aligning to TRBD1. The CDR3 runs 16 residues. In germline, CDR1 is SNHLY, CDR2 FYNNEI. J was trimmed by 5 bases and V by 9 bases; bases with no gene match: 18.

The chain links TRBV19 to TRBJ2-7; TRBD1 aligns across 10 bases. Germline loops: CDR1 LNHDA, CDR2 SQIVND (reference sequence). There are 13 residues in the CDR3. With V trimmed by 7 bases and J by 6 bases, 6 bases remained unmatched. The chain's CDR3 is CASTQTGGTEQYF. CDR3 in DNA: TGTGCCAGTACCCAGACAGGGGGCACCGAGCAGTACTTC.

Ten or more counts support this clone. The gene calls are TRBV6-5 and TRBJ1-4; perhaps TRBD1 as D (6 bases). The length of the CDR3 is 15 residues. Trimming removed 6 bases from V and 8 bases from J, with 19 bases in between. The germline V gene has CDR1 MNHEY and CDR2 SVGAGI. Here the CDR3 DNA reads TGTGCCAGCAGGCCCCGCGGGGGGCTAGGCGAAAAACTGTTTTTT. Translation: CASRPRGGLGEKLFF.

V usage is TRBV6-6 and J usage is TRBJ1-2, with unresolved D. V gave up 4 bases and J gave up 5 bases, with 5 bases separating them. The germline CDR1 and CDR2 sequences are MNHNY and SVGAGI (reference sequence). This CDR3 has 11 amino acids. CDR3 DNA sequence: TGTGCCAGCAGTTGGGCATATGGCTACACCTTC. Residues: CASSWAYGYTF.

The rearrangement joins TRBV4-1 to TRBJ2-3; no firm D call. This CDR3 region has 13 residues. Germline values: CDR1 MGHRA, CDR2 YSYEKL. V lost 0 bases and J lost 7, with 8 bases in between. This CDR3 reads CASSQEFGYTQYF. As DNA, the CDR3 is TGCGCCAGCAGCCAAGAATTCGGGTATACGCAGTATTTT.

DNA for the CDR3: TGTGCCAGCAGCTTACTCCAGTTGGGCTACACCTTC. Its translation: CASSLLQLGYTF. V and J are TRBV7-9 and TRBJ1-2; D call uncertain. This CDR3 region has 12 residues. Trimming pared 2 bases from V and 8 bases from J, leaving 9 bases between. Germline V gene data show CDR1 as SEHNR and CDR2 as FQNEAQ (reference sequence).

The chain combines TRBV5-1 with TRBJ2-5, with 10 bases that match TRBD2. The V gene end was trimmed by 0 bases and the J gene end by 2 bases; junction bases not matched to a gene: 7. The germline gives CDR1 SGHRS, CDR2 YFSETQ. The CDR3 sequence is 17 residues long. CDR3 amino acids: CASSLAATSGVQETQYF. The DNA of the CDR3 is TGCGCCAGCAGCTTGGCAGCCACTAGCGGGGTTCAAGAGACCCAGTACTTC.

This clone was detected only once. The J gene is TRBJ2-5, the V gene TRBV5-6; 8 bases are a match to TRBD2. After removal of 4 bases from V and 0 bases from J, the junction contained 8 bases not matched to a gene. This CDR3 is built from 16 residues. Germline V gene sequence: CDR1 SGHDT, CDR2 YYEEEE. The chain's CDR3 is CASSMVGSGDQETQYF. The CDR3 nucleotides read TGTGCCAGCAGCATGGTAGGTAGCGGGGACCAAGAGACCCAGTACTTC.